The rows below give T cell receptor beta chains drawn from one sample of a study of blood T cell repertoires in COVID-19. The assay was immunoSEQ multiplex PCR, and TCRdb's table has in-frame clones only and misses some. The data show fewer than 300,000 clones, approximately 84% seen once. Sequencing was carried out using peripheral blood. The source of these receptors is a person aged 65 to 85 with COVID-19, enrolled during active disease. CDR3s include the opening cysteine and the closing phenylalanine or tryptophan. The D gene is left open where the match is weak. Clone size is given for some rows only: seen once, a few or many times, or a class if the clone is expanded.

abundance	j_gene	v_gene	d_gene	CDR3aa	CDR3nt
-	TRBJ2-5	TRBV27	-	CASSSSVFRETQYF	TGTGCCAGCAGTTCCTCGGTTTTCCGGGAGACCCAGTACTTC
-	TRBJ1-2	TRBV19	TRBD1	CASTQGQGNYGYTF	TGTGCCAGTACCCAGGGACAGGGTAACTATGGCTACACCTTC
-	TRBJ2-7	TRBV15	-	CATSRGLELKSEQYF	TGTGCCACCAGCCGAGGACTCGAGCTCAAAAGCGAGCAGTACTTC
-	TRBJ2-1	TRBV12-3/TRBV12-4	-	CASTRGAEQFF	TGTGCCAGCACCCGCGGGGCAGAGCAGTTCTTC
-	TRBJ1-1	TRBV19	-	CATLVGSTEAFF	TGTGCCACCCTCGTTGGTAGCACTGAAGCTTTCTTT
-	TRBJ1-4	TRBV6-2/TRBV6-3	-	CASSWRVEEKLFF	TGTGCCAGCAGTTGGAGGGTTGAGGAAAAACTGTTTTTT
many	TRBJ2-7	TRBV6-1	-	CASSEAVQIYEQYF	TGTGCCAGCAGTGAAGCCGTACAGATCTACGAGCAGTACTTC
-	TRBJ2-7	TRBV20-1	-	CSARADSRTSF	TGCAGTGCTAGAGCGGACAGCCGGACTAGTTTC
-	TRBJ2-1	TRBV7-9	TRBD2	CASSLGPGTSGSGNEQFF	TGTGCCAGCAGCTTAGGTCCCGGGACTAGCGGGAGTGGGAATGAGCAGTTCTTC
-	TRBJ2-1	TRBV5-4	TRBD2	CASSYLAGVNEQFF	TGTGCCAGCAGCTATCTAGCGGGAGTCAATGAGCAGTTCTTC
-	TRBJ2-7	TRBV5-8	-	CASSFLTYEQYF	TGTGCCAGCAGCTTTCTAACCTACGAGCAGTACTTC
-	TRBJ2-6	TRBV4-2	-	CASSHPPGGSSGANVLTF	TGTGCCAGCAGCCACCCCCCCGGGGGAAGCTCTGGGGCCAACGTCCTGACTTTC
once	TRBJ2-1	TRBV28	-	CASRTPGSNNEQFF	TGTGCCAGCAGGACACCCGGGAGTAACAATGAGCAGTTCTTC
-	TRBJ1-2	TRBV7-8	TRBD1	CASSRTPGQANYGYTF	TGTGCCAGCAGCCGAACCCCCGGACAGGCTAACTATGGCTACACCTTC
-	TRBJ2-3	TRBV27	-	CASRGSHTDTQYF	TGTGCCAGCAGGGGTAGCCACACAGATACGCAGTATTTT
-	TRBJ2-7	TRBV7-9	TRBD2	CASTKDLWEGPDEQYF	TGTGCCAGCACCAAAGACTTGTGGGAGGGCCCCGACGAGCAGTACTTC
-	TRBJ2-2	TRBV28	TRBD2	CASSFPHAGRAGGGELFF	TGTGCCAGCAGTTTCCCCCACGCGGGGAGGGCGGGCGGCGGGGAGCTGTTTTTT
-	TRBJ2-7	TRBV29-1	-	CSGQVGYEQYF	TGCAGCGGACAGGTTGGCTACGAGCAGTACTTC
-	TRBJ2-7	TRBV15	TRBD1	CATSPGQLEQYF	TGTGCCACCAGCCCGGGACAGCTCGAGCAGTACTTC